This record concerns one T cell receptor beta chain sequence. The sample holds many counts of this clonotype. Its recognized antigen is unknown. Base quality data are lacking; no much larger clone is found one base away. This specimen comes from a study of response to subunit inactivated influenza vaccine (dated by TCRdb to the late 2010s). Turning to the overall study: Deep quantitative profiling of the T cell receptor repertoire was used in the study to follow responses to a trivalent subunit inactivated influenza vaccine.

CDR1 DFQATT and CDR2 SNEGSKA were looked up in the germline V gene (reference sequence). The CDR3 holds 14 amino acids from the cysteine to the phenylalanine. Just the 42-base CDR3 DNA is kept, in frame starting at base 1. Study-wide conclusions, independent of this receptor: It was suggested by the authors that each seasonal influenza vaccination may recruit only a limited number of new T cells.

The method was RT-PCR. The run used an Illumina HiSeq 2500. In TCRdb, the public reads were trimmed at Q25 with fastp and aligned with MiXCR, with productive beta chains retained. Identical CDR3 proteins give one entry, which carries the most common genes and DNA. A total of about 780,000 distinct CDR3 sequences appear in this sample, less than 20% of them only once. Approximately 11% of the sample lies in the top ten. The sequences come from PBMCs from blood, collected around 5 days after vaccination. The sequence is built from TRBV20-1 and TRBJ2-3; 9 bases in the junction line up with TRBD2. This TCR derives from a man between 45 and 60 years old who received an inactivated influenza vaccine. Donor details come from another sample of the same person, matched by shared clones. CDR3 protein: CSGAGGSSTDTQYF. The DNA sequence follows: TGCAGCGGAGCGGGAGGCTCTAGCACAGATACGCAGTATTTT.